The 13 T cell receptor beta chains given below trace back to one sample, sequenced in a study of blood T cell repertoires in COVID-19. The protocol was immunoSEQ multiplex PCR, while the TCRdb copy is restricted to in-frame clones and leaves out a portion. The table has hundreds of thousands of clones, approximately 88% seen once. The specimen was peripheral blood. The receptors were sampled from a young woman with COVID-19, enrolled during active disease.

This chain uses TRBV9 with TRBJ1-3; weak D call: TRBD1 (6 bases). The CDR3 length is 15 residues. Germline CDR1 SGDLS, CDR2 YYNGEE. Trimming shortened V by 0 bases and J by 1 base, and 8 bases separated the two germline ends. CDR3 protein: CASSVVGASGNTIYF. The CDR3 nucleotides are TGTGCCAGCAGCGTAGTGGGGGCATCTGGAAACACCATATATTTT.

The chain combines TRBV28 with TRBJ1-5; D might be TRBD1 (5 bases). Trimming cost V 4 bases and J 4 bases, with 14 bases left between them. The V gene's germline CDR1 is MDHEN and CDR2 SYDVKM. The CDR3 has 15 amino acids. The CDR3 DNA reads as TGTGCCAGCAGTTACCAGGACACACCGAATCAGCCCCAGCATTTT. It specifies CASSYQDTPNQPQHF.

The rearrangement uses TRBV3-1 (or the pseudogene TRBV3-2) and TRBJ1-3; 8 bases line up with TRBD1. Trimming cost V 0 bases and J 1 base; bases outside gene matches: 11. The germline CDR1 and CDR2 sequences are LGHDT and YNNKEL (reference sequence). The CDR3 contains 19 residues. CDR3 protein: CASSQDETGVPYSGNTIYF. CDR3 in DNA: TGTGCCAGCAGCCAAGACGAGACAGGGGTTCCGTATTCTGGAAACACCATATATTTT.

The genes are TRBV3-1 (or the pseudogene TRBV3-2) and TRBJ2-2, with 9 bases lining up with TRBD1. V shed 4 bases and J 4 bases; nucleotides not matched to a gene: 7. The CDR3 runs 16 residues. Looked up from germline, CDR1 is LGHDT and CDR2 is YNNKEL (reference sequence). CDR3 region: CASSLTGGAGTGELFF. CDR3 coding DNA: TGTGCCAGCAGCCTAACAGGGGGCGCGGGCACCGGGGAGCTGTTTTTT.

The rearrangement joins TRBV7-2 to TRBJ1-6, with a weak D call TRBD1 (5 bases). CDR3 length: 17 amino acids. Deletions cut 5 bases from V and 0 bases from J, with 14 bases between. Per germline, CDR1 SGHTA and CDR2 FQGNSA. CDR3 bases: TGTGCCAGCAGCCCCGGCTGGGGGGACTCCTATAATTCACCCCTCCACTTT. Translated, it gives CASSPGWGDSYNSPLHF.

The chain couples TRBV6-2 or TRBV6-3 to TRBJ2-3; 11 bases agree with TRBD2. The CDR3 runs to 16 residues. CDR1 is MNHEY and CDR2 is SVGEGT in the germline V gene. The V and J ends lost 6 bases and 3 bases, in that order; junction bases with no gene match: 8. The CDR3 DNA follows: TGTGCCAGCAGCCCCAGACTAGCGGGGTGGACAGATACGCAGTATTTT. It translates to CASSPRLAGWTDTQYF.

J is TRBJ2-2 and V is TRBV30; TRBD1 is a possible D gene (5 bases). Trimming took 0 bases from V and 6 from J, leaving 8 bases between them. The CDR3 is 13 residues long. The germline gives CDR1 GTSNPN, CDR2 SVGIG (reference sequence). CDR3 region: CAWSVGDPGELFF. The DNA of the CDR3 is TGTGCCTGGAGTGTAGGGGATCCCGGGGAGCTGTTTTTT.

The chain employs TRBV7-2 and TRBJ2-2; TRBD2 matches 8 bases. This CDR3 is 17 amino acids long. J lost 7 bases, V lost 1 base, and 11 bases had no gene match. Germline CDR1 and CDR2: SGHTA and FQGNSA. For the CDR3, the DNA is TGTGCCAGCAGCTTAGGGAGCGGGAGAGGTGGCCGCGGGGAGCTGTTTTTT. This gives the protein CASSLGSGRGGRGELFF.

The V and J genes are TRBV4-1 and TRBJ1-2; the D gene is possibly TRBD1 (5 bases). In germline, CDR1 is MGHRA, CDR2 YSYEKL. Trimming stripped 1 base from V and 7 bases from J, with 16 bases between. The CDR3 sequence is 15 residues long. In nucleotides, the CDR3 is TGCGCCAGCAGCCAAGTAGACAGACTTCGGGTTGGCTACACCTTC. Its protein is CASSQVDRLRVGYTF.

The CDR3 loop is CASSQHHTMPGQGTTGELFF. The DNA of the CDR3 is TGCGCCAGCAGCCAACATCACACCATGCCGGGACAGGGTACCACCGGGGAGCTGTTTTTT. The chain is built from TRBV4-3 and TRBJ2-2; 9 bases fit TRBD1. CDR3 length equals 20 residues. Germline-derived CDR1 and CDR2 are LGHNA and YSLEER. The V gene end was trimmed by 2 bases and the J gene end by 4 bases; junction bases not matched to a gene: 17.

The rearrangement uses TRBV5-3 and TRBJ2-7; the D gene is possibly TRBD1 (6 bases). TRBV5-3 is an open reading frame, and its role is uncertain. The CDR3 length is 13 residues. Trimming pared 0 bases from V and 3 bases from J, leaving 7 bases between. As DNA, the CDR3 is TGTGCCAGAAGCTTGGGACAGGTCTACGAGCAGTACGTC. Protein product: CARSLGQVYEQYV.

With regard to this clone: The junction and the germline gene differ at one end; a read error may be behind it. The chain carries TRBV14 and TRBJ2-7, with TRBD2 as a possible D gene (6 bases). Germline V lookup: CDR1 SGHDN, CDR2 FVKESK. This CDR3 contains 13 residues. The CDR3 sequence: CASSQGAGARGNF. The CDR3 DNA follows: TGTGCCAGCAGCCAAGGAGCGGGCGCCCGAGGTAACTTC.

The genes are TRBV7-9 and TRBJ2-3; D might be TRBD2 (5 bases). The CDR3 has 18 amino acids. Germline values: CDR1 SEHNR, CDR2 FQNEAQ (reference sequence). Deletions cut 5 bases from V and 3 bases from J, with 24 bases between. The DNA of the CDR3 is TGTGCCAGCAGCCTATATCGCCCGGGGAGCACTCGTACAGATACGCAGTATTTT. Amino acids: CASSLYRPGSTRTDTQYF.